One and the same sample provided the 29 T cell receptor beta chains below, sequenced in a study of shared clonotypes between healthy human individuals. Assay used: immunoSEQ multiplex PCR; TCRdb lists only in-frame clones, some missing. The sample has fewer than 3 million clones; 85% to 95% are singletons. What was sequenced was naive CD4+ T cells from PBMCs. Subset of the sample: CD45RA+ positively selected. The receptors originated from a man between 18 and 29 years old in good health. Some clones in this sample may be carry-over from other donors' samples.

A remark on this clone: The same CDR3 arises from other DNA sequences in this sample as well. The chain carries TRBV27 and TRBJ2-1; D gene uncertain. Deletions cut 5 bases from V and 0 bases from J, with 5 bases between. Germline V gene data show CDR1 as MNHEY and CDR2 as SMNVEV (reference sequence). This CDR3 region has 13 residues. The CDR3 is CASSPTSYNEQFF. DNA of the CDR3: TGTGCCAGCAGTCCGACCTCCTACAATGAGCAGTTCTTC.

In regard to this clone: Other DNA variants within this sample encode the same CDR3. The gene calls are TRBV7-2 and TRBJ2-5; 13 bases agree with TRBD2. Looked up from germline, CDR1 is SGHTA and CDR2 is FQGNSA. V lost 1 base and J lost 2; bases outside the gene matches: 1. The CDR3 is 16 residues long. CDR3 region: CASSLGLAGGQETQYF. CDR3 DNA sequence: TGTGCCAGCAGCTTAGGACTAGCGGGAGGACAAGAGACCCAGTACTTC.

The chain joins TRBV29-1 to TRBJ2-7, with a possible D match to TRBD2 (6 bases). This CDR3 is 15 amino acids long. CDR1 and CDR2 (germline): SQVTM, ANQGSEA. With 8 bases removed from V and 3 bases from J, the gap between germline ends came to 23 bases. CDR3 coding DNA: TGCAGCATCCGGAGGGACGGCCGAACCAACTACGAGCAGTACTTC. Translating gives CSIRRDGRTNYEQYF.

V usage is TRBV21-1 and J usage is TRBJ1-5; the D segment call TRBD1 is taken from the table without a DNA check. TRBV21-1 is classified as a pseudogene. This CDR3 contains 16 residues. The CDR3 nucleotides read TGTGCCAGCCGGAACCCCGGGACAGGGAAGGAGCAGCCCCAGCATTTT. Amino acids: CASRNPGTGKEQPQHF.

The gene calls are TRBV10-3 and TRBJ1-2; D unclear. The V end was cut by 11 bases, the J end by 4 bases, with 17 bases between. CDR3 length: 13 amino acids. From germline, CDR1 is ENHRY and CDR2 SYGVKD. The CDR3: CAACGVRGYGYTF. As DNA, the CDR3 is TGTGCCGCGTGCGGGGTACGAGGCTATGGCTACACCTTC.

The chain employs TRBV28 and TRBJ1-4, with unresolved D. CDR3 size: 14 residues. The germline CDR1 and CDR2 sequences are MDHEN and SYDVKM. V lost 7 bases to trimming and J lost 1 base, with 10 bases between them. CDR3 loop: CASIGSGTNEKLFF. The CDR3 DNA reads as TGTGCCAGCATCGGGTCCGGAACTAATGAAAAACTGTTTTTT.

The chain combines TRBV6-5 with TRBJ2-1; D is unresolved. From germline, CDR1 is MNHEY and CDR2 SVGAGI. Deletions cut 3 bases from V and 4 bases from J, with 10 bases between. The CDR3 spans 14 residues. The CDR3 is CASSYRRRYNEQFF. The CDR3, as DNA: TGTGCCAGCAGTTATAGGCGTCGGTACAATGAGCAGTTCTTC.

V usage is TRBV13 and J usage is TRBJ2-2; unclear D gene. Trimming shortened V by 6 bases and J by 1 base, and 12 bases separated the two germline ends. CDR1 is PRHDT and CDR2 is FYEKMQ in the germline V gene (reference sequence). The CDR3 is made up of 15 amino acids. The CDR3 DNA reads TGTGCCAGCAGTTCAAACCCAAAGAACACCGGGGAGCTGTTTTTT. Protein product: CASSSNPKNTGELFF.

The V call is TRBV7-3, the J call TRBJ1-1; 9 bases are shared with TRBD1. The CDR3 spans 16 residues. The trim removed 5 bases at V and 1 base at J, leaving 8 bases unmatched. Germline assignment: CDR1 SGHTA and CDR2 FQGTGA. The CDR3 sequence: CASSPMDRGSNTEAFF. The CDR3, as DNA: TGTGCCAGCAGCCCCATGGACAGGGGCTCGAACACTGAAGCTTTCTTT. The full variable domain, with the rest looked up from reference TRBV7-3 and TRBJ1-1, is GAGVSQTPSNKVTEKGKYVELRCDPISGHTALYWYRQSLGQGPEFLIYFQGTGAADDSGLPNDRFFAVRPEGSVSTLKIQRTERGDSAVYLCASSPMDRGSNTEAFFGQGTRLTVV.

The rearrangement links TRBV21-1 to TRBJ2-5; the table's D call TRBD2 went unverified against the DNA. TRBV21-1 is reported as a pseudogene. CDR3 size: 19 residues. Here the CDR3 reads CASSKDWGLAGGTQETQYF. The CDR3 region has the DNA TGTGCCAGCAGCAAAGATTGGGGTCTAGCGGGAGGGACTCAAGAGACCCAGTACTTC.

The chain carries TRBV18 and TRBJ2-5, with D hard to call. Germline assignment: CDR1 KGHSH and CDR2 LQKENI. There are 15 residues in the CDR3. V was trimmed by 2 bases and J by 2 bases, leaving 12 bases between them. The CDR3 coding sequence is TGTGCCAGCTCACCAAAAAAAGGTATACAAGAGACCCAGTACTTC. Its translation: CASSPKKGIQETQYF.

The chain is built from TRBV18 and TRBJ2-2; D might be TRBD1 or TRBD2, each matching 5 bases. Trimming cost V 6 bases and J 3 bases, with 14 bases left between them. Germline values: CDR1 KGHSH, CDR2 LQKENI. CDR3 size: 15 residues. DNA of the CDR3: TGTGCCAGCTCGCCCCGGGACGGAGACACCGGGGAGCTGTTTTTT. Its translation: CASSPRDGDTGELFF.

The chain employs TRBV11-2 and TRBJ2-7; tentatively, D is TRBD2 (6 bases). The CDR3 runs to 14 residues. The V gene lost 1 base and the J gene lost 3 bases, with 10 bases spanning the gap. Germline V gene sequence: CDR1 SGHAT, CDR2 FQNNGV. The CDR3 sequence is CASSLVGLFYEQYF. CDR3 bases: TGTGCCAGCAGCTTAGTGGGACTGTTCTACGAGCAGTACTTC.

V and J are TRBV5-4 and TRBJ1-6; D call uncertain. The CDR3 totals 14 residues. V dropped 2 bases and J dropped 8 bases, with 11 bases sitting between them. CDR1 SGHNT and CDR2 YYREEE come from the germline V gene (reference sequence). The CDR3 loop reads CASSFGPGDSPLHF. The CDR3 DNA reads as TGTGCCAGCAGCTTCGGGCCCGGTGATTCACCCCTCCACTTT.

This clone has just one count. The J gene is TRBJ1-1, the V gene TRBV9, with D perhaps TRBD1 (5 bases). The CDR3 has 16 residues. V lost 2 bases, J lost 5 bases, and 19 bases lay in between. Per the germline V gene, CDR1 is SGDLS and CDR2 is YYNGEE. CDR3 nucleotides: TGTGCCAGCAGCGTCCCCGCGGGGGGTGTAGTAACTGAAGCTTTCTTT. Protein: CASSVPAGGVVTEAFF.

The chain carries TRBV27 and TRBJ2-7; perhaps D is TRBD1 or TRBD2 (5 bases each). The length of the CDR3 is 14 residues. Germline CDR1 reads MNHEY; CDR2 reads SMNVEV (reference sequence). V shed 0 bases and J shed 3 bases, with 9 bases lying between them. The CDR3 sequence is CASSLSMGRYEQYF. CDR3 in DNA: TGTGCCAGCAGTTTATCGATGGGACGCTACGAGCAGTACTTC.

V gene TRBV19 combines with J gene TRBJ1-3, with 8 bases fitting TRBD1. Germline assignment: CDR1 LNHDA and CDR2 SQIVND (reference sequence). With V trimmed by 5 bases and J by 3 bases, 9 bases remained unmatched. The length of the CDR3 is 16 residues. The CDR3 bases are TGTGCCAGTAGTTTTGGACAGGGAGGCCGTGGAAACACCATATATTTT. Its translation: CASSFGQGGRGNTIYF.

The V gene is TRBV6-4, the J gene TRBJ2-7, with TRBD1 as a possible D gene (6 bases). The CDR3 loop spans 13 amino acids. CDR1 and CDR2 from the germline V gene are MRHNA and SNTAGT. Deletions cut 9 bases from V and 0 bases from J, with 12 bases between. The CDR3 DNA reads TGTGCCAGGAACGACAGGAGCTCCTACGAGCAGTACTTC. Residues: CARNDRSSYEQYF.

The chain links TRBV7-9 to TRBJ1-1; D not certain. There are 16 residues in the CDR3. Trimming removed 0 bases at V and 5 bases at J, with 16 bases between. CDR1 and CDR2 (germline): SEHNR, FQNEAQ (reference sequence). CDR3: CASSLALAVTWTEAFF. The CDR3 nucleotides read TGTGCCAGCAGCTTAGCGTTGGCCGTTACATGGACTGAAGCTTTCTTT.

V and J are TRBV15 and TRBJ2-5; D ambiguous. The CDR3 spans 15 residues. Trimming cost V 0 bases and J 1 base, with 9 bases left between them. Germline values: CDR1 LNHNV, CDR2 YYDKDF (reference sequence). This CDR3 is CATSREKESQETQYF. CDR3 coding DNA: TGTGCCACCAGCAGAGAGAAAGAGAGCCAAGAGACCCAGTACTTC.

Notes on this clone: This CDR3 is also generated by other DNA sequences in the sample. The J gene is TRBJ2-7, the V gene TRBV15; TRBD1 might be the D (7 bases). V was shortened by 3 bases and J by 3 bases, with 12 bases between the two germline ends. The germline gives CDR1 LNHNV, CDR2 YYDKDF (reference sequence). The CDR3 runs to 14 residues. The CDR3 DNA sequence: TGTGCCACCAGCAGGGGCGGGGACAGCTACGAGCAGTACTTC. Translating gives CATSRGGDSYEQYF.

The rearrangement joins TRBV4-3 to TRBJ2-5; 10 bases are a match to TRBD2. Trimming cost V 7 bases and J 5 bases; bases outside gene matches: 10. The CDR3 has 15 residues. Germline V lookup: CDR1 LGHNA, CDR2 YSLEER. The CDR3 DNA sequence: TGCGCCAGCAAAGGGGAACTAGCGGGAACCGAGACCCAGTACTTC. It yields the protein CASKGELAGTETQYF.

The V call is TRBV4-1, the J call TRBJ2-2; TRBD1 is a possible D gene (6 bases). CDR3 length: 15 residues. CDR1 and CDR2 (germline): MGHRA, YSYEKL. Trimming took off 6 bases at V and 1 base at J, with 12 bases between the two ends. The CDR3 nucleotides read TGCGCCAGCAGTCGACAGGTGATGAACACCGGGGAGCTGTTTTTT. Translated: CASSRQVMNTGELFF.

V is TRBV2 and J is TRBJ2-7; D is unclear. CDR1 is SNHLY, CDR2 FYNNEI, per germline. The CDR3 is 14 residues long. V was trimmed by 5 bases and J by 7 bases, leaving 18 bases between them. CDR3 in DNA: TGTGCCAGCAGTTTGGTGGGGATCGCAAGGGAGCAGTACTTC. Translation: CASSLVGIAREQYF.

This clone was counted only a few times. The V gene is TRBV2, the J gene TRBJ2-2, with 7 positions matching TRBD2. Germline V CDR1 and CDR2: SNHLY, FYNNEI. The V and J ends lost 5 bases and 4 bases, in that order; junction bases with no gene match: 4. The length of the CDR3 is 14 residues. This CDR3 is CASSREEGTGELFF. CDR3 in DNA: TGTGCCAGCAGTCGGGAGGAGGGCACCGGGGAGCTGTTTTTT.

The V call is TRBV11-2, the J call TRBJ2-1, with D hard to call. Germline-derived CDR1 and CDR2 are SGHAT and FQNNGV. With 1 base removed from V and 6 bases from J, the gap between germline ends came to 13 bases. The CDR3 totals 15 residues. The CDR3 region is CASSLARLAANEQFF. The DNA for the CDR3 is TGTGCCAGCAGCTTAGCTAGACTGGCTGCCAATGAGCAGTTCTTC.

This sequence joins TRBV7-2 and TRBJ1-2; no clear D gene. Trimming cost V 0 bases and J 4 bases, with 12 bases left between them. Germline CDR1 SGHTA, CDR2 FQGNSA. There are 15 residues in the CDR3. The DNA for the CDR3 is TGTGCCAGCAGCTTAGCGTACACCGGACCCTATGGCTACACCTTC. It codes for CASSLAYTGPYGYTF.

The rearrangement joins TRBV6-1 to TRBJ2-3; TRBD1 might be the D (6 bases). The CDR3 contains 15 residues. Trimming left V 1 base short and J 9 bases short, with 17 bases between. Germline-derived CDR1 and CDR2 are MNHNS and SASEGT. The DNA for the CDR3 is TGTGCCAGCAGTGAAGAGGGGGTTACTAAGGGGACGCAGTATTTT. Amino acid sequence: CASSEEGVTKGTQYF.

This sequence joins TRBV5-1 and TRBJ2-4, with 11 bases lining up with TRBD2. Germline V gene sequence: CDR1 SGHRS, CDR2 YFSETQ. This CDR3 region has 18 residues. The junction had 7 bases not matched to a gene; V was cut back by 2 bases and J by 0 bases. CDR3 nucleotides: TGCGCCAGCAGCTTAGTACCCGGACTAGCGGGAGCCAAAAACATTCAGTACTTC. Translating it yields CASSLVPGLAGAKNIQYF.